Listed below are T cell receptor beta chains from one sample, sequenced in a study of CD8+ T cells in alopecia areata. Data came from immunoSEQ multiplex PCR; TCRdb stores just in-frame clones and leaves some out. The sample consists of some 170,000 clones, less than 80% of them appearing once. The sequencing used CD8+ T cells sorted from blood, collected at week 0. These TCRs come from a human donor with alopecia areata. CDR3s include the opening cysteine and the closing phenylalanine or tryptophan. Each record gives: V gene, D gene, J gene, clone size, CDR3 protein, CDR3 DNA. The D gene is left open where the match is weak. Not every row has a clone size; where given, it reads once, few, many or a size class.

TRBV27	-	TRBJ2-3	-	CASSLMWGSGPRSTDTQYF	TGTGCCAGCAGTTTAATGTGGGGGTCGGGGCCTCGGAGCACAGATACGCAGTATTTT
TRBV27	-	TRBJ1-4	once	CASSLLSVGGALPTNEKLFF	TGTGCCAGCAGTTTATTATCCGTGGGGGGGGCCTTGCCAACTAATGAAAAACTGTTTTTT
TRBV5-1	-	TRBJ2-2	-	CASSLDGELFF	TGCGCCAGCAGCTTGGACGGGGAGCTGTTTTTT
TRBV5-1	-	TRBJ2-1	-	CASSLARVQHDEQFF	TGCGCCAGCAGCTTGGCTAGAGTCCAACATGATGAGCAGTTCTTC
TRBV30	-	TRBJ2-1	-	CAWTEPYNEQFF	TGTGCCTGGACAGAACCATACAATGAGCAGTTCTTC
TRBV9	TRBD1	TRBJ1-5	-	CASSGGQVNQPQHF	TGTGCCAGCAGCGGAGGACAGGTCAATCAGCCCCAGCATTTT
TRBV7-2	-	TRBJ2-5	-	CASRPPGGPRWETQYF	TGTGCCAGCAGACCACCGGGGGGCCCTCGTTGGGAGACCCAGTACTTC
TRBV4-1	-	TRBJ2-7	few	CASSPWEGATYEQYF	TGCGCCAGCAGCCCATGGGAAGGAGCGACCTACGAGCAGTACTTC
TRBV29-1	-	TRBJ1-1	-	CSVGIIEAPRNTEAFF	TGCAGCGTTGGAATAATCGAGGCACCGAGGAACACTGAAGCTTTCTTT
TRBV4-1	-	TRBJ2-1	few	CASSQESRMAHNEQFF	TGCGCCAGCAGCCAAGAGTCCCGAATGGCCCACAATGAGCAGTTCTTC
TRBV4-1	-	TRBJ2-7	-	CASSQEQGREQYF	TGCGCCAGCAGCCAAGAACAGGGCAGGGAGCAGTACTTC
TRBV29-1	-	TRBJ2-2	-	CSVEGGTGELFF	TGCAGCGTTGAAGGCGGCACCGGGGAGCTGTTTTTT
TRBV9	-	TRBJ2-1	few	CASSGTEQFF	TGTGCCAGCAGCGGCACCGAGCAGTTCTTC
TRBV18	-	TRBJ2-1	few	CASSPQYGRIDEQFF	TGTGCCAGCTCACCACAGTATGGACGGATTGATGAGCAGTTCTTC
TRBV6-1	TRBD2	TRBJ2-7	-	CASSALDLAGAPYEQYF	TGTGCCAGCAGTGCCCTCGACCTAGCGGGGGCTCCCTACGAGCAGTACTTC
TRBV9	-	TRBJ2-3	-	CASSDPTGDVRDTQYF	TGTGCCAGCAGCGACCCCACAGGAGACGTTCGGGATACGCAGTATTTT
TRBV4-2	-	TRBJ1-5	-	CASSQSLNQPQHF	TGTGCCAGCAGCCAATCTCTAAATCAGCCCCAGCATTTT
TRBV30	-	TRBJ2-3	-	CAWIAASTDTQYF	TGTGCCTGGATTGCTGCCAGCACAGATACGCAGTATTTT
TRBV30	-	TRBJ2-1	-	CAWAPRGHEQFF	TGTGCCTGGGCACCCAGGGGCCATGAGCAGTTCTTC
TRBV29-1	-	TRBJ1-5	few	CSVGGRESNQPQHF	TGCAGCGTTGGAGGGAGGGAGAGCAATCAGCCCCAGCATTTT
TRBV10-2	-	TRBJ1-1	few	CASSDSFQGEAFF	TGCGCCAGCAGTGACTCTTTCCAGGGTGAAGCTTTCTTT
TRBV6-5	TRBD1	TRBJ2-7	-	CASSYSETGVQYF	TGTGCCAGCAGTTACTCGGAGACAGGGGTGCAGTACTTC
TRBV29-1	-	TRBJ1-1	-	CSVPNPIKGTEAFF	TGCAGCGTTCCAAACCCGATCAAGGGCACTGAAGCTTTCTTT
TRBV30	-	TRBJ2-7	-	CAWSAENEQYF	TGTGCCTGGTCGGCCGAGAACGAGCAGTACTTC
TRBV4-1	-	TRBJ1-5	-	CASSHHNQPQHF	TGCGCCAGCAGCCATCACAATCAGCCCCAGCATTTT
TRBV27	-	TRBJ2-7	-	CASSLPGARDEQYF	TGTGCCAGCAGTTTACCGGGCGCAAGGGACGAGCAGTACTTC
TRBV2	TRBD2	TRBJ2-2	-	CATLGTSGGLSGELFF	TGTGCCACCCTAGGGACTAGCGGGGGGCTAAGCGGGGAGCTGTTTTTT
TRBV2	TRBD1	TRBJ2-7	few	CASLDRVVSYEQYF	TGTGCCAGCCTAGACAGGGTTGTTTCCTACGAGCAGTACTTC
TRBV27	TRBD2	TRBJ2-5	few	CASSFWAGENLGWTQYF	TGTGCCAGCAGTTTTTGGGCGGGGGAAAACCTCGGATGGACCCAGTACTTC
TRBV14	-	TRBJ2-3	-	CASSQVGGDTQYF	TGTGCCAGCAGCCAAGTCGGTGGTGATACGCAGTATTTT
TRBV5-1	-	TRBJ2-7	once	CASSLLGVEQYF	TGCGCCAGCAGCTTGTTAGGGGTCGAGCAGTACTTC
TRBV7-9	TRBD1	TRBJ1-5	-	CASSLGGTGMGNQPQHF	TGTGCCAGCAGCTTAGGGGGGACAGGTATGGGCAATCAGCCCCAGCATTTT
TRBV29-1	TRBD1	TRBJ1-1	-	CSAGRTGGTEAFF	TGCAGCGCTGGACGGACAGGGGGCACTGAAGCTTTCTTT
TRBV2	TRBD1	TRBJ2-2	-	CASSGQGANTGELFF	TGTGCCAGCAGCGGCCAGGGGGCGAACACCGGGGAGCTGTTTTTT
TRBV30	-	TRBJ1-4	-	CALGWIKVGEKLFF	TGTGCCTTGGGTTGGATCAAGGTTGGTGAAAAACTGTTTTTT
TRBV29-1	-	TRBJ2-1	-	CSVEYRDQNEQFF	TGCAGCGTTGAATACCGGGACCAAAATGAGCAGTTCTTC
TRBV5-6	-	TRBJ1-1	-	CASSLGTMNTEAFF	TGTGCCAGCAGCTTGGGAACCATGAACACTGAAGCTTTCTTT
TRBV13	TRBD1	TRBJ2-5	-	CASSENRDRGRETQYF	TGTGCCAGCAGCGAAAACCGGGACAGGGGACGAGAGACCCAGTACTTC
TRBV7-9	TRBD2	TRBJ2-1	-	CASSPPGTSGGLSYNEQFF	TGTGCCAGCAGCCCCCCCGGGACTAGCGGGGGCCTCTCCTACAATGAGCAGTTCTTC
TRBV29-1	-	TRBJ2-1	few	CSALAGTNEQFF	TGCAGCGCCTTGGCAGGGACTAATGAGCAGTTCTTC
TRBV15	-	TRBJ1-1	-	CATSRSRDEAFF	TGTGCCACCAGCAGATCTCGTGATGAAGCTTTCTTT
TRBV29-1	-	TRBJ2-7	-	CSVVPGKVTYEQYF	TGCAGCGTTGTCCCGGGAAAGGTAACCTACGAGCAGTACTTC
TRBV7-8	TRBD2	TRBJ2-5	-	CASSLGRLAGLETQYF	TGTGCCAGCAGCTTAGGGAGGCTAGCGGGGCTAGAGACCCAGTACTTC
TRBV19	TRBD1	TRBJ1-5	-	CASSIGRDRVQPQHF	TGTGCCAGTAGTATAGGCCGGGACAGGGTTCAGCCCCAGCATTTT
TRBV27	-	TRBJ2-5	-	CASSLLYQETQYF	TGTGCCAGCAGTCTACTATACCAAGAGACCCAGTACTTC
TRBV13	TRBD1	TRBJ2-7	-	CASSRRSGDRADEQYF	TGTGCCAGCAGCCGAAGGTCGGGCGACAGGGCGGACGAGCAGTACTTC
TRBV7-9	-	TRBJ2-7	-	CASSPRAYEQYF	TGTGCCAGCAGCCCCAGGGCCTACGAGCAGTACTTC
TRBV27	TRBD2	TRBJ2-5	-	CASSPQPTSGPRETQYF	TGTGCCAGCAGTCCCCAACCCACTAGCGGCCCGCGGGAGACCCAGTACTTC
TRBV9	-	TRBJ2-7	-	CASSVEAGKAYEQYF	TGTGCCAGCAGCGTAGAGGCGGGGAAAGCCTACGAGCAGTACTTC
TRBV4-2	TRBD2	TRBJ2-7	-	CASSQDHPSGDDCEQYF	TGTGCCAGCAGCCAAGATCATCCCAGCGGGGATGATTGCGAGCAGTACTTC
TRBV29-1	-	TRBJ1-2	few	CSVEDSLRGPGGYTF	TGCAGCGTTGAAGATTCCCTCCGGGGGCCAGGTGGCTACACCTTC
TRBV6-1	-	TRBJ1-2	-	CASSPGFGYGYTF	TGTGCCAGCAGTCCAGGGTTTGGCTATGGCTACACCTTC